This T cell receptor beta chain was sequenced in a study of CD8 T cells in ankylosing spondylitis. Regarding the study as a whole: Past research had described some motif variants in reactive arthritis synovial fluid and blood. Relatively rare in peripheral blood, disease-linked clones were also CD8+. From matched ankylosing spondylitis synovial fluid, disease-linked clones were reportedly recovered at significantly enriched levels.

This clonotype was seen ten or more times. Its antigen is still unknown. A quantitative 5'-RACE method, one with molecular barcodes, was used to make TCR beta libraries. One entry per CDR3 protein results from TCRdb running MiXCR on the 5' RACE reads. The sample holds 250,000 to 350,000 distinct CDR3 sequences; about 20% are singletons and the top ten take roughly 7.3%. This sequence originates from a male donor with ankylosing spondylitis or in good health (not recorded which). Sequencing input: blood, either unsorted or a sorted T cell fraction (not recorded which).

CDR3 sequence: CAWSAGLAPGTDTQYF. The CDR3 DNA reads as TGTGCCTGGAGTGCGGGACTAGCGCCCGGCACAGATACGCAGTATTTT. This chain joins TRBV30 and TRBJ2-3, with TRBD2 identical over 10 bases. CDR1 GTSNPN and CDR2 SVGIG come from the germline V gene (reference sequence). The CDR3 spans 16 residues. J lost 1 base, V lost 1 base, and 5 bases had no gene match.